The rows below give T cell receptor beta chains drawn from one sample of a study of T-cell memory formation after mild COVID-19. TCRdb reanalysed the 5' RACE reads using MiXCR and keeps one entry per CDR3 protein. Among 340,000 or so distinct CDR3 sequences, 10% to 15% were seen once, and the ten largest hold 20% to 25%. Sequencing was performed on PBMCs or a T cell subset sorted from them (not recorded which). Every receptor here comes from a man younger than 30 who had mild COVID-19 (a few samples of this study predate the infection). Cell type and time point are not known. Both conserved end residues are part of each CDR3. D genes are given only for firm matches. Clone size is shown for a subset of rows, as once, few, many or a class of expanded clone.

.	.	14	TRBJ1-1	TRBV20-1	CSARAQLANTEAFF	TGCAGTGCTAGAGCCCAGCTAGCGAACACTGAAGCTTTCTTT
TRBD1	.	14	TRBJ2-1	TRBV6-2/TRBV6-3	CASSPRQGAHEQFF	TGTGCCAGCAGTCCCCGACAGGGGGCTCACGAGCAGTTCTTC
.	.	14	TRBJ1-2	TRBV7-2	CASSLAQGGYGYTF	TGTGCCAGCAGCTTAGCACAGGGAGGCTATGGCTACACCTTC
.	.	14	TRBJ2-3	TRBV6-2/TRBV6-3	CASSMSASPEMQYF	TGTGCCAGCAGTATGTCCGCTTCGCCGGAGATGCAGTATTTT
TRBD1	.	15	TRBJ1-5	TRBV20-1	CSAREQGDSNQPQHF	TGCAGTGCTAGAGAACAGGGGGATAGCAATCAGCCCCAGCATTTT
TRBD2	.	16	TRBJ2-3	TRBV20-1	CSARDRLLGGSDTQYF	TGCAGTGCTAGAGACCGATTACTGGGGGGGTCAGATACGCAGTATTTT
.	.	13	TRBJ2-5	TRBV5-1	CASSVPPQETQYF	TGCGCCAGCAGCGTCCCCCCCCAAGAGACCCAGTACTTC
.	.	15	TRBJ2-5	TRBV19	CASSTRTGWGETQYF	TGTGCCAGTAGTACCCGGACCGGGTGGGGGGAGACCCAGTACTTC
.	few	14	TRBJ2-3	TRBV7-1	CASSSAGTPDTQYF	TGTGCCAGCAGCTCCGCCGGGACACCAGATACGCAGTATTTT
.	.	15	TRBJ2-3	TRBV4-1	CASSRLGQGGDTQYF	TGCGCCAGCAGTCGCCTGGGGCAGGGAGGAGATACGCAGTATTTT
TRBD2	.	13	TRBJ2-1	TRBV2	CASNTPGGDEQFF	TGTGCCAGCAATACCCCGGGAGGTGATGAGCAGTTCTTC
TRBD1	.	16	TRBJ2-3	TRBV12-5	CASGFATGEETDTQYF	TGTGCTAGTGGTTTCGCAACAGGGGAAGAGACAGATACGCAGTATTTT
.	.	15	TRBJ2-5	TRBV5-1	CASSLAVGPQETQYF	TGCGCCAGCAGCTTGGCGGTAGGTCCGCAAGAGACCCAGTACTTC
.	few	13	TRBJ1-2	TRBV6-5	CASSRGGSDGYTF	TGTGCCAGCAGTCGCGGGGGTTCGGATGGCTACACCTTC
.	few	17	TRBJ2-7	TRBV11-2	CASSNSGWGAVTYEQYF	TGTGCCAGCAGCAATTCGGGTTGGGGGGCGGTCACCTACGAGCAGTACTTC
TRBD1	few	14	TRBJ2-5	TRBV12-3/TRBV12-4	CASSFGDSWETQYF	TGTGCCAGCAGTTTTGGGGACAGTTGGGAGACCCAGTACTTC
TRBD2	.	15	TRBJ2-7	TRBV30	CAWNFPGLASYEQYF	TGTGCCTGGAACTTTCCGGGACTAGCATCCTACGAGCAGTACTTC
.	.	13	TRBJ2-3	TRBV29-1	CSVAVRLRDTQYF	TGCAGCGTGGCGGTACGTCTGCGTGATACGCAGTATTTT
.	.	13	TRBJ1-5	TRBV3-1	CASSQGTGQPQHF	TGTGCCAGCAGCCAGGGTACCGGGCAGCCCCAGCATTTT
TRBD1	.	15	TRBJ2-7	TRBV7-9	CASSTTWDRDYEQYF	TGTGCCAGCAGCACGACGTGGGACAGGGACTACGAGCAGTACTTC
TRBD1	.	13	TRBJ1-2	TRBV7-3	CASSSGQADGYTF	TGTGCCAGCAGCTCGGGACAGGCCGATGGCTACACCTTC
TRBD1	few	13	TRBJ1-5	TRBV6-5	CASSLGQYQPQHF	TGTGCCAGCAGTTTGGGACAGTATCAGCCCCAGCATTTT
.	few	12	TRBJ1-1	TRBV10-3	CAISPQGTEAFF	TGTGCCATCAGTCCCCAGGGCACTGAAGCTTTCTTT
.	few	14	TRBJ2-2	TRBV2	CASTRSPGTGELFF	TGTGCCAGCACCAGGTCCCCTGGCACCGGGGAGCTGTTTTTT
TRBD2	.	17	TRBJ2-2	TRBV24-1	CATSDPGRGRGDGELFF	TGTGCCACCAGTGACCCCGGGAGAGGACGGGGGGACGGGGAGCTGTTTTTT
TRBD1	.	15	TRBJ2-3	TRBV7-2	CASSDRQGLADTQYF	TGTGCCAGCAGCGACAGACAGGGGTTGGCAGATACGCAGTATTTT
TRBD1	many	16	TRBJ2-7	TRBV7-9	CASSLGRTGKTYEQYF	TGTGCCAGCAGCTTAGGACGGACAGGCAAAACCTACGAGCAGTACTTC